This T cell receptor beta chain was recovered during a study of naive and memory T cell subsets. An equimolar mix of two oligonucleotides served as the beta constant-region primer for TRBC1 and TRBC2. Nested alpha and beta constant-region primers with the SP2 primer drove four PCR rounds on ligated cDNA. TCRdb reanalysed the UMI-ligation and nested PCR reads using MiXCR and keeps one entry per CDR3 protein. The sample holds just over 80,000 distinct CDR3 sequences, around 9% seen once. This clonotype came up a few times. Trimming left V 3 bases short and J 2 bases short, with 11 bases between. Germline CDR1 and CDR2: DFQATT and SNEGSKA (reference sequence). CDR3 length: 13 residues.

Material for sequencing was naive CD8+ T cells from blood. The TCR originated in a human donor in good health. V is TRBV20-1 and J is TRBJ2-7; D might be TRBD2 (5 bases). CDR3 nucleotide sequence: TGCAGTGCTAGTGCGGGTACGCCCTACGAGCAGTACTTC. It specifies CSASAGTPYEQYF.